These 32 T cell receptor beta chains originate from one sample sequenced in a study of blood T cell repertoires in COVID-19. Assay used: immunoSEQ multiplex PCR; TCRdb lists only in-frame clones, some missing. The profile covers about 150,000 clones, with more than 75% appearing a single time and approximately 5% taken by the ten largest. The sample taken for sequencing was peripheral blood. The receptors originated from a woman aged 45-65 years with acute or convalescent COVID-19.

CDR3 loop: CATSRLEETQYF. The CDR3 bases are TGTGCCACCAGCAGATTGGAGGAGACCCAGTACTTC. The V call is TRBV15, the J call TRBJ2-5; D not resolved. The CDR3 totals 12 residues. The germline V gene has CDR1 LNHNV and CDR2 YYDKDF (reference sequence). Trimming removed 2 bases at V and 5 bases at J, with 6 bases between.

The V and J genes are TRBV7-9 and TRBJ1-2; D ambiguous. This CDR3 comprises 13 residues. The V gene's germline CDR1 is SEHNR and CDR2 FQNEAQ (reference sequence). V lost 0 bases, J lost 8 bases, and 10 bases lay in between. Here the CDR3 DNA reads TGTGCCAGCAGCTTAGCAGGCGGTACAGGCTACACCTTC. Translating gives CASSLAGGTGYTF.

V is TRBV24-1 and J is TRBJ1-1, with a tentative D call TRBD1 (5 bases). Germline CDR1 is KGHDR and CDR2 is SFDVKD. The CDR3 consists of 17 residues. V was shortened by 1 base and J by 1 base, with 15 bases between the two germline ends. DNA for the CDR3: TGTGCCACCAGTGATTTACCCCGAATCACAGGGAACACTGAAGCTTTCTTT. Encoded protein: CATSDLPRITGNTEAFF.

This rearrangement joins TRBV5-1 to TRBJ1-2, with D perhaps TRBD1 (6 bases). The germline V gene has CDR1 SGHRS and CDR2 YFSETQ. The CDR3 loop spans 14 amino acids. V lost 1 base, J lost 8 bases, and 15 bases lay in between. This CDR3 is CASSLMSGEKGYTF. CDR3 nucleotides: TGCGCCAGCAGCTTGATGTCAGGGGAAAAGGGCTACACCTTC.

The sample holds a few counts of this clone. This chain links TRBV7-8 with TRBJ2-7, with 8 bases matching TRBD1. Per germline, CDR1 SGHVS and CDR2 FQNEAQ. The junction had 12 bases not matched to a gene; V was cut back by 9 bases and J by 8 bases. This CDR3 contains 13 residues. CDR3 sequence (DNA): TGTGCCAGTCTACAGGGGGAAACCATGAAGCAGTACTTC. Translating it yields CASLQGETMKQYF.

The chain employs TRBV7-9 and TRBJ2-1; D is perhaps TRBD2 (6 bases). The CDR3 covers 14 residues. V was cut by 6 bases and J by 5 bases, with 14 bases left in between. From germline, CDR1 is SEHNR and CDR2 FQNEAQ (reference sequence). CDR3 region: CASRSGTLDNEQFF. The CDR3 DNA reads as TGTGCCAGCAGATCCGGGACTCTAGACAATGAGCAGTTCTTC.

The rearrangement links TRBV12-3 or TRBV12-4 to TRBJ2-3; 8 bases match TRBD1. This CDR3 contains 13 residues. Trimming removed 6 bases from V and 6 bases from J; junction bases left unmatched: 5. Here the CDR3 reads CASRLGQGDTQYF. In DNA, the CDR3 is TGTGCCAGCAGGCTTGGACAGGGCGATACGCAGTATTTT.

The CDR3 reads CASSLVDRWNGYTF. The CDR3 DNA follows: TGTGCCAGCAGCTTAGTGGACAGATGGAATGGCTACACCTTC. This chain connects TRBV7-9 to TRBJ1-2; D is perhaps TRBD1 (6 bases). Germline CDR1 and CDR2: SEHNR and FQNEAQ (reference sequence). The CDR3 loop spans 14 amino acids. Deletions cut 1 base from V and 6 bases from J, with 12 bases between. Full variable domain (rest looked up from reference TRBV7-9 and TRBJ1-2): DTGVSQNPRHKITKRGQNVTFRCDPISEHNRLYWYRQTLGQGPEFLTYFQNEAQLEKSRLLSDRFSAERPKGSFSTLEIQRTEQGDSAMYLCASSLVDRWNGYTFGSGTRLTVV.

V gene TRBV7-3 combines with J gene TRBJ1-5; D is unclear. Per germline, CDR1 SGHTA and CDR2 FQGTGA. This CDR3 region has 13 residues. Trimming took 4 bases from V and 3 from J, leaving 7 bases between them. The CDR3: CASSSAPNQPQHF. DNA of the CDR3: TGTGCCAGCAGCTCCGCGCCCAATCAGCCCCAGCATTTT.

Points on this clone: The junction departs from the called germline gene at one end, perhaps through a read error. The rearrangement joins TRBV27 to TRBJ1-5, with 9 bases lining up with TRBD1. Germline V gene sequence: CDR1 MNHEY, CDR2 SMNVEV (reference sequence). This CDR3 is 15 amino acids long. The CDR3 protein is CASGLQGARNQPQHF. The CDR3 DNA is TGTGCCAGCGGTTTACAGGGGGCGCGTAATCAGCCCCAGCATTTT.

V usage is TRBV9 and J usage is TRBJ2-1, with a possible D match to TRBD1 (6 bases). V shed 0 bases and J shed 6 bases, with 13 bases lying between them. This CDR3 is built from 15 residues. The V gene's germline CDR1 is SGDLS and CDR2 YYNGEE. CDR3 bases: TGTGCCAGCAGCGTAGTTGTGGGGGCGGGCAATGAGCAGTTCTTC. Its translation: CASSVVVGAGNEQFF.

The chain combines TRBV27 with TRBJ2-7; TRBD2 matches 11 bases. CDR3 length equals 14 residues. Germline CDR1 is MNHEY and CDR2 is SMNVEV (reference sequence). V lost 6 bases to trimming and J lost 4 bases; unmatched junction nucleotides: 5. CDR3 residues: CASSRGLAGYEQYF. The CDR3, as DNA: TGTGCCAGCAGCCGTGGACTAGCGGGTTACGAGCAGTACTTC.

This CDR3 is CASSQTGPEEAFF. Here the CDR3 DNA reads TGTGCCAGCAGCCAGACAGGGCCGGAAGAAGCTTTCTTT. V gene TRBV3-1 (or the pseudogene TRBV3-2) combines with J gene TRBJ1-1, with 7 positions matching TRBD1. Trimming at V came to 3 bases and at J to 8 bases, leaving 6 bases not matched to a gene. The CDR3 has 13 residues. Germline CDR1 and CDR2: LGHDT and YNNKEL (reference sequence).

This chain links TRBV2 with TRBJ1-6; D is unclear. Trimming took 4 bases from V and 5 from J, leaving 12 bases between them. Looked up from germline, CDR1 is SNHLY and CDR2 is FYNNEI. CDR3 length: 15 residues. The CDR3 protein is CASSVNGPDNSPLHF. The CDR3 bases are TGTGCCAGCAGTGTAAATGGGCCAGATAATTCACCCCTCCACTTT.

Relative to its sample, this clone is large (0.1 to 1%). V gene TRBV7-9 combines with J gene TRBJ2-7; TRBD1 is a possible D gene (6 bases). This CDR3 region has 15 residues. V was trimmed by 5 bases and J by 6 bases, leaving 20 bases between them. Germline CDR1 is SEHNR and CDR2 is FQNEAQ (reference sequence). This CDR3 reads CASSSTGLHPFEQYF. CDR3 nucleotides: TGTGCCAGCAGCAGCACAGGGTTACACCCTTTCGAGCAGTACTTC.

CDR3: CASSSIRGQDSPLHF. The CDR3 DNA reads as TGTGCCAGCAGCTCCATCAGGGGGCAGGATTCACCCCTCCACTTT. The chain recombines TRBV4-2 with TRBJ1-6; 8 nucleotides line up with TRBD1. The germline CDR1 and CDR2 sequences are LGHNA and YNFKEQ. With V trimmed by 5 bases and J by 8 bases, 8 bases remained unmatched. The CDR3 is 15 amino acids.

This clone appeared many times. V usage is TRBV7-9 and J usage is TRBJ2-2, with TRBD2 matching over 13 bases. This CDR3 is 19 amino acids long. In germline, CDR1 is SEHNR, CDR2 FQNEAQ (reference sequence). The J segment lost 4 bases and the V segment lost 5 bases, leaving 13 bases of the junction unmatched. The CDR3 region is CASSAKPGLAGESTGELFF. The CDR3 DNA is TGTGCCAGCAGCGCCAAACCAGGACTAGCGGGGGAAAGCACCGGGGAGCTGTTTTTT. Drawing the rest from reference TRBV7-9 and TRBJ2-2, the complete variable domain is DTGVSQNPRHKITKRGQNVTFRCDPISEHNRLYWYRQTLGQGPEFLTYFQNEAQLEKSRLLSDRFSAERPKGSFSTLEIQRTEQGDSAMYLCASSAKPGLAGESTGELFFGEGSRLTVL.

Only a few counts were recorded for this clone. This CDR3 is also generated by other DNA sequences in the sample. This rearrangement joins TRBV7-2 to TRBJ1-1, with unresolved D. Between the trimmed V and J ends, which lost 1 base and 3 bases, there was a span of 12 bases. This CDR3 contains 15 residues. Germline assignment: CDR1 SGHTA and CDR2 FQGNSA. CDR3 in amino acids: CASSLVARGDTEAFF. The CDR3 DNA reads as TGTGCCAGCAGCTTAGTAGCCCGGGGAGACACTGAAGCTTTCTTT. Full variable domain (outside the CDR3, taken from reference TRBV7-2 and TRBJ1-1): GAGVSQSPSNKVTEKGKDVELRCDPISGHTALYWYRQSLGQGLEFLIYFQGNSAPDKSGLPSDRFSAERTGGSVSTLTIQRTQQEDSAVYLCASSLVARGDTEAFFGQGTRLTVV.

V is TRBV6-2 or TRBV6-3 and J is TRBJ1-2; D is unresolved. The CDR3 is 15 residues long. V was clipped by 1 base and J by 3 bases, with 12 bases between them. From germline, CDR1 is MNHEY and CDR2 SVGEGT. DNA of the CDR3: TGTGCCAGCAGTTACTTTGGGCTGTATGACTATGGCTACACCTTC. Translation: CASSYFGLYDYGYTF.

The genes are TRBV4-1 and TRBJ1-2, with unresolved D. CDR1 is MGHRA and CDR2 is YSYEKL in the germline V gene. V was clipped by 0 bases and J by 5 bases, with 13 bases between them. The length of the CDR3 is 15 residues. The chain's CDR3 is CASSQDLRGGYGYTF. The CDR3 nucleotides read TGCGCCAGCAGCCAAGATCTTCGGGGTGGGTATGGCTACACCTTC.

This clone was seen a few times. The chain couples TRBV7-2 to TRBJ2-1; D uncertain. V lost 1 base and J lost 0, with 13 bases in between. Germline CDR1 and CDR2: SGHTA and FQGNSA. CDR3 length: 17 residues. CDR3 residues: CASSLEELRSSYNEQFF. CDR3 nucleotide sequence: TGTGCCAGCAGCTTAGAAGAACTACGGAGCTCCTACAATGAGCAGTTCTTC.

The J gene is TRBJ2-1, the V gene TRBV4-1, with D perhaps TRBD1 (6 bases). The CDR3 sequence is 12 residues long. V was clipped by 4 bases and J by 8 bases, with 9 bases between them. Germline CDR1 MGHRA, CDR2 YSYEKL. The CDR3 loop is CASSRSGDEQFF. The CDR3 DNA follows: TGCGCCAGCAGCCGCTCAGGGGATGAGCAGTTCTTC.

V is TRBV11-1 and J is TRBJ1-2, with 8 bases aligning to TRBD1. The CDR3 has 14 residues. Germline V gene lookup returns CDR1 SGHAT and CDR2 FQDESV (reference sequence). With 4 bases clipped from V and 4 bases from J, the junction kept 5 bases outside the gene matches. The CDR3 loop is CASSSGQGLYGYTF. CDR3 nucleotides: TGTGCCAGCAGCTCCGGACAGGGACTCTATGGCTACACCTTC.

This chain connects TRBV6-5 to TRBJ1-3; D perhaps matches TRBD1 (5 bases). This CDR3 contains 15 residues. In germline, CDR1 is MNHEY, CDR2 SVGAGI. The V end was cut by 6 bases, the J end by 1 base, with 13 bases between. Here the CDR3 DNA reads TGTGCCAGCAGCTCCACGACAGCTTCTGGAAACACCATATATTTT. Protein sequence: CASSSTTASGNTIYF.

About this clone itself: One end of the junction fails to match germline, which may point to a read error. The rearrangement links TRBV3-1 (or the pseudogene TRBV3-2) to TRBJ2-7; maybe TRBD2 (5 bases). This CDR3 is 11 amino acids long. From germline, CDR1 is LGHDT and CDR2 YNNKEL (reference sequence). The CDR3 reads CASSGEGGFFF. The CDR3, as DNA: TGTGCCAGCTCCGGGGAAGGTGGTTTTTTCTTC.

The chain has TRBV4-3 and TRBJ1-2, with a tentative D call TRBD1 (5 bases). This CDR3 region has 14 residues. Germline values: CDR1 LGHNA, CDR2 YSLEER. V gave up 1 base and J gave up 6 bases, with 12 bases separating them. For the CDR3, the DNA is TGCGCCAGCAGCCAAGCGGCCAGGGTGAATGGCTACACCTTC. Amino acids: CASSQAARVNGYTF.

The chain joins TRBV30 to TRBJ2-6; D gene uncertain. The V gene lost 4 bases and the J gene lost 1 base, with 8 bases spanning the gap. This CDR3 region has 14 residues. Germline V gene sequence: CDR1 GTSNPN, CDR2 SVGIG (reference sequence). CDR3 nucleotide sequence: TGTGCCTGGACCCGAGTATCTGGGGCCAACGTCCTGACTTTC. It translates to CAWTRVSGANVLTF.

This CDR3 is CASSPSGGWEQYF. The CDR3 region has the DNA TGTGCCAGCAGTCCTAGCGGGGGCTGGGAGCAGTACTTC. This chain uses TRBV12-3 or TRBV12-4 with TRBJ2-7; 10 bases map to TRBD2. The CDR3 sequence is 13 residues long. With 5 bases clipped from V and 7 bases from J, the junction kept 5 bases outside the gene matches.

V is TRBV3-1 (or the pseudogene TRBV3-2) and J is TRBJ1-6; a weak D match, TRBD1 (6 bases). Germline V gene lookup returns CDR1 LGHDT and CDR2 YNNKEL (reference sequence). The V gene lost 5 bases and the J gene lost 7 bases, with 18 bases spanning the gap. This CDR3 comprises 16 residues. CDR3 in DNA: TGTGCCAGCAGCGTTACCAGCGGACAGAGAAATTCACCCCTCCACTTT. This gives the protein CASSVTSGQRNSPLHF.

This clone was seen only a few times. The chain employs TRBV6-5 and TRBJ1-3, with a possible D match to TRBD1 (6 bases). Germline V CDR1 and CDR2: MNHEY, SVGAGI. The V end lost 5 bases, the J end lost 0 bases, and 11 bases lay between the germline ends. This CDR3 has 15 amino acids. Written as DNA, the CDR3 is TGTGCCAGCAGTCGTACAGGGAGCTCTGGAAACACCATATATTTT. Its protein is CASSRTGSSGNTIYF.

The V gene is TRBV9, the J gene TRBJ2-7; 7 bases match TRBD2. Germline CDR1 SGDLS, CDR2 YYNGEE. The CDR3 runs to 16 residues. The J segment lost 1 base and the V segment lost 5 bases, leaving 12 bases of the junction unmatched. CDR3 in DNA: TGTGCCAGCAGTCGGGGAGGGCAGGCCCCTTCCTACGAGCAGTACTTC. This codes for CASSRGGQAPSYEQYF.

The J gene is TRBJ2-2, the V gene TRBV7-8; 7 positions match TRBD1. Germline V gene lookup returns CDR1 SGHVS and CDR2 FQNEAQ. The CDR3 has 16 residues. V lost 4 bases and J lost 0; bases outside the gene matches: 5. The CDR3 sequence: CASSYATGTNTGELFF. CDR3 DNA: TGTGCCAGCAGCTACGCGACAGGGACGAACACCGGGGAGCTGTTTTTT.